The clone carrying this TCR beta chain was seen repeatedly, ten times or more. Its antigen remains unknown. The sample comes from a study of T cells in Graves' hyperthyroidism and ophthalmopathy. Enrolled ophthalmopathy patients presented with a Clinical Activity Score of at least 3, a NOSPECS grade of at least 4, and disease duration under 3 months. PBMCs were sourced from approximately 10 ml fresh peripheral blood. Authors of the study amplified TCR beta CDR3 regions from RNA transcripts. HTBI primers drove first-round RT-PCR of the TCR CDR3. Via MiXCR, TCRdb re-called the multiplex PCR reads, giving one row per CDR3 protein. Among fewer than 250,000 distinct CDR3 sequences listed, about 25% were seen once. Looked up from germline, CDR1 is SGDLS and CDR2 is YYNGEE. This CDR3 comprises 14 residues. Trimming stripped 1 base from V and 0 bases from J, with 8 bases between. Study-wide results and caveats: A model using 13 V-J features told ophthalmopathy apart from stable hyperthyroidism.

The chain uses TRBV9 and TRBJ2-7; D ambiguous. The TCR originated in a woman aged 40 to 49 with Graves' ophthalmopathy. Sequencing was performed on blood. The CDR3 is CASSVRYDSYEQYF. The CDR3 nucleotides are TGTGCCAGCAGCGTAAGATACGACTCCTACGAGCAGTACTTC.